The rows below give T cell receptor beta chains drawn from one sample of a study of T cell responses to AZD1222 COVID-19 vaccine. Sequencing used immunoSEQ multiplex PCR; TCRdb keeps in-frame clones, though not all of them. This sample has around 35,000 clones, with less than 90% found just once. This material consisted of peripheral blood, taken on day 0 of AZD1222 vaccination. Source of these receptors: an adult in good health. CDR3s include the opening cysteine and the closing phenylalanine or tryptophan. The D gene is left open where the match is weak. The size of a clone is reported for some rows only, either as once, few or many, or as a class for expanded clones.

v_call: TRBV7-2; d_call: .; j_call: TRBJ2-1; cdr3_length: 15; clone_size: .; cdr3_aa: CASSLVGSYPDEQFF; cdr3_nt: TGTGCCAGCAGCTTAGTCGGGTCCTACCCGGATGAGCAGTTCTTC
v_call: TRBV19; d_call: TRBD2; j_call: TRBJ2-2; cdr3_length: 15; clone_size: .; cdr3_aa: CASQVGEGLPGELFF; cdr3_nt: TGTGCCTCCCAGGTGGGGGAGGGCCTACCCGGGGAGCTGTTTTTT
v_call: TRBV6-6; d_call: TRBD1; j_call: TRBJ1-1; cdr3_length: 13; clone_size: .; cdr3_aa: CASRDRGNTEAFF; cdr3_nt: TGTGCCAGCAGGGACAGGGGGAACACTGAAGCTTTCTTT
v_call: TRBV19; d_call: .; j_call: TRBJ1-1; cdr3_length: 15; clone_size: .; cdr3_aa: CASTLGKGMNTEAFF; cdr3_nt: TGTGCCAGTACTCTCGGGAAGGGGATGAACACTGAAGCTTTCTTT
v_call: TRBV28; d_call: .; j_call: TRBJ1-6; cdr3_length: 17; clone_size: .; cdr3_aa: CASSFLDRPSYNSPLHF; cdr3_nt: TGTGCCAGCAGTTTCCTTGACAGGCCCTCCTATAATTCACCCCTCCACTTT
v_call: TRBV28; d_call: .; j_call: TRBJ1-5; cdr3_length: 14; clone_size: .; cdr3_aa: CASSLGGAGQPQHF; cdr3_nt: TGTGCCAGCAGTTTGGGGGGCGCAGGGCAGCCCCAGCATTTT
v_call: TRBV7-9; d_call: .; j_call: TRBJ2-2; cdr3_length: 14; clone_size: .; cdr3_aa: CASSPPKGTGELFF; cdr3_nt: TGTGCCAGCAGCCCCCCCAAGGGGACCGGGGAGCTGTTTTTT
v_call: TRBV30; d_call: .; j_call: TRBJ1-1; cdr3_length: 13; clone_size: .; cdr3_aa: CAWSTGTNTEAFF; cdr3_nt: TGTGCCTGGAGTACAGGGACGAACACTGAAGCTTTCTTT
v_call: TRBV6-5; d_call: .; j_call: TRBJ2-7; cdr3_length: 11; clone_size: .; cdr3_aa: CASSYGVEQYF; cdr3_nt: TGTGCCAGCAGTTACGGCGTAGAGCAGTACTTC
v_call: TRBV7-2; d_call: .; j_call: TRBJ2-7; cdr3_length: 15; clone_size: .; cdr3_aa: CASSPRGAASYEQYF; cdr3_nt: TGTGCCAGCAGCCCCCGGGGTGCGGCCTCCTACGAGCAGTACTTC
v_call: TRBV13; d_call: TRBD1; j_call: TRBJ1-4; cdr3_length: 15; clone_size: .; cdr3_aa: CASSQRTGYNEKLFF; cdr3_nt: TGTGCCAGCAGCCAACGGACAGGTTATAATGAAAAACTGTTTTTT
v_call: TRBV7-2; d_call: TRBD1; j_call: TRBJ2-3; cdr3_length: 13; clone_size: once; cdr3_aa: CASTLRGTDTQYF; cdr3_nt: TGTGCCAGCACCCTCAGGGGGACAGATACGCAGTATTTT
v_call: TRBV19; d_call: TRBD1; j_call: TRBJ1-1; cdr3_length: 14; clone_size: .; cdr3_aa: CASSRRQGNTEAFF; cdr3_nt: TGTGCCAGTAGTAGGAGACAGGGGAACACTGAAGCTTTCTTT
v_call: TRBV3-1/TRBV3-2; d_call: TRBD2; j_call: TRBJ2-7; cdr3_length: 16; clone_size: .; cdr3_aa: CASSPQTLAGVGEQYF; cdr3_nt: TGTGCCAGCAGCCCCCAGACACTAGCGGGAGTTGGCGAGCAGTACTTC
v_call: TRBV25-1; d_call: TRBD1; j_call: TRBJ1-5; cdr3_length: 13; clone_size: .; cdr3_aa: CASSDRGNQPQHF; cdr3_nt: TGTGCCAGCAGCGACAGGGGCAATCAGCCCCAGCATTTT
v_call: TRBV28; d_call: TRBD1; j_call: TRBJ2-3; cdr3_length: 15; clone_size: .; cdr3_aa: CASRHRGYSTDTQYF; cdr3_nt: TGTGCCAGCAGGCACAGGGGCTATAGCACAGATACGCAGTATTTT
v_call: TRBV13; d_call: TRBD1; j_call: TRBJ1-1; cdr3_length: 15; clone_size: .; cdr3_aa: CASSLPGQMNTEAFF; cdr3_nt: TGTGCCAGCAGCTTACCGGGACAGATGAACACTGAAGCTTTCTTT